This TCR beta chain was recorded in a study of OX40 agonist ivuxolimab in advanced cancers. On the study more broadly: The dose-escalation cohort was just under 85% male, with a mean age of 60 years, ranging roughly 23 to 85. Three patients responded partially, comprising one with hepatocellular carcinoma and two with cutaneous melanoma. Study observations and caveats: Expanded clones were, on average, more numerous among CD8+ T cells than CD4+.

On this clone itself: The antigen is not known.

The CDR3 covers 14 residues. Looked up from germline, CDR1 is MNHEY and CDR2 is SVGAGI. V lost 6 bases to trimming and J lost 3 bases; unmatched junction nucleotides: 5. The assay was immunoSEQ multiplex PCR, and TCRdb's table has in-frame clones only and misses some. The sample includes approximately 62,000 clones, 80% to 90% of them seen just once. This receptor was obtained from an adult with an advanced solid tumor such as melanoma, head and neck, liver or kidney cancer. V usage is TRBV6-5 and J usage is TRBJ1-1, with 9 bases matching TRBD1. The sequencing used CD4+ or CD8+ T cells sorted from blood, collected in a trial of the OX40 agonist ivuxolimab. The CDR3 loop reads CASSPTGGHTEAFF. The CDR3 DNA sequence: TGTGCCAGCAGCCCGACAGGGGGGCACACTGAAGCTTTCTTT.